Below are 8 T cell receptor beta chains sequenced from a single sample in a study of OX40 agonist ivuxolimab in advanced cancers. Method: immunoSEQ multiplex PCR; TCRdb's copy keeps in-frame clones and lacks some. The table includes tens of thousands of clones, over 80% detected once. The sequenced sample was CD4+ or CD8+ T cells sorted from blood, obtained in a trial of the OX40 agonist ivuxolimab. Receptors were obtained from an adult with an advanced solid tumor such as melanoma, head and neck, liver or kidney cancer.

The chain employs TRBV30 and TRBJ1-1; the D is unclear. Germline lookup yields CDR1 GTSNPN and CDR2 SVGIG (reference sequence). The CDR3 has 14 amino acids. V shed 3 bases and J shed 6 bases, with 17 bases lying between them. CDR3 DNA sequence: TGTGCCTGGAGGGAGCATGGGAAAGCGGCTGAAGCTTTCTTT. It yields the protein CAWREHGKAAEAFF. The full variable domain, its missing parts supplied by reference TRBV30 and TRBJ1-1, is SQTIHQWPATLVQPVGSPLSLECTVEGTSNPNLYWYRQAAGRGLQLLFYSVGIGQISSEVPQNLSASRPQDRQFILSSKKLLLSDSGFYLCAWREHGKAAEAFFGQGTRLTVV.

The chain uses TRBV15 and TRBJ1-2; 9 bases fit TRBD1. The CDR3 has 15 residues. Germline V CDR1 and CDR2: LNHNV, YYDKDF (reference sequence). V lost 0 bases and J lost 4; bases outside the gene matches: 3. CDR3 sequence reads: CATSRDVGQGYGYTF. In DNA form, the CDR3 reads TGTGCCACCAGCAGAGATGTGGGACAGGGCTATGGCTACACCTTC.

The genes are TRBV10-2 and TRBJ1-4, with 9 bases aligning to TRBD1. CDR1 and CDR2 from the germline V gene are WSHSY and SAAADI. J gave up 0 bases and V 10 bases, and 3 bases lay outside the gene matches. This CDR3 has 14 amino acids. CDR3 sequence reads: CATGTGSTNEKLFF. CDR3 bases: TGCGCCACCGGGACAGGGTCAACTAATGAAAAACTGTTTTTT.

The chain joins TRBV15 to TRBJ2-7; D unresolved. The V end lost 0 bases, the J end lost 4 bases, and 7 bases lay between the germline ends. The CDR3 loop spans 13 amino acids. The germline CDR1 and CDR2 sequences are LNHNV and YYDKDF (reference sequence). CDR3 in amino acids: CATSRDLQYEQYF. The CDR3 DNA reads TGTGCCACCAGCAGAGATCTCCAGTACGAGCAGTACTTC.

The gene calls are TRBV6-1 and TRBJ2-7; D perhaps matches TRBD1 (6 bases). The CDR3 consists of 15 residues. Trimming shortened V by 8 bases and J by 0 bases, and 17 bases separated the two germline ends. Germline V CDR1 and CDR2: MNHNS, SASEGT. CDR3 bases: TGTGCCAGCTATTCTGGGGGCGATCCCTCCTACGAGCAGTACTTC. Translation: CASYSGGDPSYEQYF.

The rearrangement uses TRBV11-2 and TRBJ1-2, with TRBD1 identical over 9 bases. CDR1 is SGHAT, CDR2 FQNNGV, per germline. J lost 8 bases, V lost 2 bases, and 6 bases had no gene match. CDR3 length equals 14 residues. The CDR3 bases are TGTGCCAGCAGCTTAAGGGGGGGACAGGGCGGCTACACCTTC. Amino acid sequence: CASSLRGGQGGYTF.

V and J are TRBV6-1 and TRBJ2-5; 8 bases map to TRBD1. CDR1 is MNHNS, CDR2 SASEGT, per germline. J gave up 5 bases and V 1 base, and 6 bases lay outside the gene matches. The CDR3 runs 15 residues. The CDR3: CASSEGQGRKETQYF. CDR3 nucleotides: TGTGCCAGCAGTGAAGGACAGGGGAGGAAGGAGACCCAGTACTTC.

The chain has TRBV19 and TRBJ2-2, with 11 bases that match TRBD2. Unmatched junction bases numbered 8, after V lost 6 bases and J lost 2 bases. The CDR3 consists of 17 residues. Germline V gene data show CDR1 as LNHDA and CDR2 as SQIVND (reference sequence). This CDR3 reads CASRLPSGRQNTGELFF. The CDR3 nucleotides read TGTGCCAGTAGGCTTCCTAGCGGGAGGCAAAACACCGGGGAGCTGTTTTTT.